Following are 13 T cell receptor beta chains from one sample sequenced in a study of blood T cell repertoires in COVID-19. TCRdb's copy holds only in-frame clones and misses some; the assay was immunoSEQ multiplex PCR. The sample has over 200,000 clones; roughly 83% are singletons. The sample consisted of peripheral blood. These receptors originate from an older woman with active or convalescent COVID-19.

The chain couples TRBV3-1 (or the pseudogene TRBV3-2) to TRBJ1-2, with 7 positions matching TRBD1. The CDR3 has 15 amino acids. Germline V CDR1 and CDR2: LGHDT, YNNKEL (reference sequence). With 1 base clipped from V and 4 bases from J, the junction kept 6 bases outside the gene matches. The DNA of the CDR3 is TGTGCCAGCAGCCAAGTCGGCAGGGGGACCTATGGCTACACCTTC. This encodes CASSQVGRGTYGYTF.

This sequence joins TRBV5-4 and TRBJ1-6, with a possible D match to TRBD1 (5 bases). The germline CDR1 and CDR2 sequences are SGHNT and YYREEE (reference sequence). The ends were cut back, 3 bases at V and 4 bases at J, with 8 bases in the middle. The CDR3 length is 14 residues. CDR3: CASSSRDYNSPLHF. In nucleotides, the CDR3 is TGTGCCAGCAGCTCCAGGGATTATAATTCACCCCTCCACTTT.

This chain links TRBV15 with TRBJ2-5; D might be TRBD1 (5 bases). Germline V CDR1 and CDR2: LNHNV, YYDKDF (reference sequence). The V and J ends lost 5 bases and 5 bases respectively, with 12 bases between them. The CDR3 has 13 residues. CDR3 coding DNA: TGTGCCACCAGCCCCAGGGTGCGGGAGACCCAGTACTTC. Protein: CATSPRVRETQYF.

This sequence joins TRBV10-1 and TRBJ1-2; 8 bases agree with TRBD1. CDR1 is WNHNN and CDR2 is SYGVQD in the germline V gene (reference sequence). The V and J ends lost 9 bases and 4 bases, in that order; junction bases with no gene match: 4. This CDR3 has 12 residues. CDR3: CARAGQAYGYTF. The CDR3 bases are TGCGCCAGAGCGGGACAGGCCTATGGCTACACCTTC.

The chain carries TRBV7-2 and TRBJ2-7; a weak D match, TRBD1 (6 bases). Germline V CDR1 and CDR2: SGHTA, FQGNSA. The V gene lost 4 bases and the J gene lost 2 bases, with 9 bases spanning the gap. The CDR3 runs 13 residues. CDR3 sequence (DNA): TGTGCCAGCAGCTCCGGGACACCCTACGAGCAGTACTTC. Its protein product is CASSSGTPYEQYF.

This clone was counted only a few times. V and J are TRBV6-1 and TRBJ2-3, with 10 bases fitting TRBD2. The CDR3 covers 19 residues. The germline V gene has CDR1 MNHNS and CDR2 SASEGT. V gave up 2 bases and J gave up 6 bases; unmatched junction bases: 17. This CDR3 reads CASSEYGGGLAGVEDTQYF. The DNA for the CDR3 is TGTGCCAGCAGTGAATATGGGGGAGGGCTAGCGGGAGTTGAGGATACGCAGTATTTT.

V usage is TRBV4-3 and J usage is TRBJ2-1, with TRBD1 matching over 8 bases. The CDR3 totals 19 residues. With 3 bases clipped from V and 0 bases from J, the junction kept 13 bases outside the gene matches. CDR1 is LGHNA, CDR2 YSLEER, per germline. Written as DNA, the CDR3 is TGCGCCAGCAGCCAGAGGATAGCCCGAGGACAGGGCTCCTACAATGAGCAGTTCTTC. Amino acids: CASSQRIARGQGSYNEQFF.

In its sample, this clone was seen a few times. V and J are TRBV3-1 (or the pseudogene TRBV3-2) and TRBJ2-3; 10 positions agree with TRBD2. From germline, CDR1 is LGHDT and CDR2 YNNKEL (reference sequence). The trim removed 4 bases at V and 6 bases at J, leaving 10 bases unmatched. The CDR3 is made up of 16 amino acids. CDR3 loop: CASSPPLAGARDTQYF. The CDR3 nucleotides read TGTGCCAGCAGCCCCCCCCTAGCGGGGGCCAGGGATACGCAGTATTTT.

This clone showed up just a few times. V is TRBV19 and J is TRBJ1-2; TRBD1 matches at 8 bases. The J segment lost 2 bases and the V segment lost 6 bases, leaving 2 bases of the junction unmatched. The CDR3 has 13 amino acids. Germline lookup yields CDR1 LNHDA and CDR2 SQIVND (reference sequence). DNA of the CDR3: TGTGCCAGTAGCGGACAGGGAAACTATGGCTACACCTTC. Amino acids: CASSGQGNYGYTF.

In nucleotides, the CDR3 is TGTGCCAGCAGCTACGGCGGGGCAATCTCTGGAAACACCATATATTTT. This sequence encodes CASSYGGAISGNTIYF. V is TRBV28 and J is TRBJ1-3; tentatively, D is TRBD1 (5 bases). The CDR3 is made up of 16 amino acids. The V end lost 6 bases, the J end lost 0 bases, and 15 bases lay between the germline ends. Germline V gives CDR1 MDHEN, CDR2 SYDVKM.

This chain connects TRBV6-5 to TRBJ1-1, with unresolved D. The CDR3 sequence is 12 residues long. Trimming took off 7 bases at V and 2 bases at J, with 8 bases between the two ends. Germline lookup yields CDR1 MNHEY and CDR2 SVGAGI. CDR3 DNA: TGTGCCAGCAAAGACACAAACACTGAAGCTTTCTTT. Translation gives CASKDTNTEAFF.

The chain combines TRBV18 with TRBJ1-2, with D hard to call. The germline gives CDR1 KGHSH, CDR2 LQKENI. The CDR3 is 16 residues long. V lost 0 bases and J lost 8, with 19 bases in between. The CDR3 sequence: CASSPPPGRSTGGYTF. CDR3 DNA sequence: TGTGCCAGCTCACCACCGCCGGGTAGGAGTACGGGGGGCTACACCTTC.

This clone was seen only once. The chain couples TRBV28 to TRBJ2-7; a weak D match, TRBD2 (5 bases). Trimming shortened V by 4 bases and J by 3 bases, and 13 bases separated the two germline ends. The germline CDR1 and CDR2 sequences are MDHEN and SYDVKM. This CDR3 is built from 14 residues. The CDR3 spells CASSSVGVDYEQYF. The DNA for the CDR3 is TGTGCCAGCAGTTCAGTGGGAGTTGACTACGAGCAGTACTTC.